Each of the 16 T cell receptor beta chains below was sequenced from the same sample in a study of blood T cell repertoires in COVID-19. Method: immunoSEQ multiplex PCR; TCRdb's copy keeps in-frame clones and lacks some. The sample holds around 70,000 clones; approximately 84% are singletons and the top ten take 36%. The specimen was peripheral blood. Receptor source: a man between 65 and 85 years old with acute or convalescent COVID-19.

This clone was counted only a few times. The CDR3 DNA follows: TGCAGCGTTCGAACCCCCAGTTACCCCAGCTATGGCTACACCTTC. Protein: CSVRTPSYPSYGYTF. This chain uses TRBV29-1 with TRBJ1-2; no clear D gene. Germline CDR1 reads SQVTM; CDR2 reads ANQGSEA. Trimming pared 5 bases from V and 4 bases from J, leaving 20 bases between. The CDR3 runs 15 residues.

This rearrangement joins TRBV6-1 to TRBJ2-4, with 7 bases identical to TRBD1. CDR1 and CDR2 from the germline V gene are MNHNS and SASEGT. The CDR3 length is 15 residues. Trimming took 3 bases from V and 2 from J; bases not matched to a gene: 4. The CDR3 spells CASSDRGLPKNIQYF. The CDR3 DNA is TGTGCCAGCAGTGATAGGGGGCTCCCCAAAAACATTCAGTACTTC.

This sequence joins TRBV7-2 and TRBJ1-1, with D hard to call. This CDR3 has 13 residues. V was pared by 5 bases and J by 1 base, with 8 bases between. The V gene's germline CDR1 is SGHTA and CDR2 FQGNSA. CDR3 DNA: TGTGCCAGCAGCCCAAGACAGAACACTGAAGCTTTCTTT. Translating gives CASSPRQNTEAFF.

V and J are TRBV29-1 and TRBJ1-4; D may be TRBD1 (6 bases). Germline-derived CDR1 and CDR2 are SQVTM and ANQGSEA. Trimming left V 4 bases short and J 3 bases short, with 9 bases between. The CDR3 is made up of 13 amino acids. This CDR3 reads CSVARQANEKLFF. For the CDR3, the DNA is TGCAGCGTTGCTCGACAGGCTAATGAAAAACTGTTTTTT.

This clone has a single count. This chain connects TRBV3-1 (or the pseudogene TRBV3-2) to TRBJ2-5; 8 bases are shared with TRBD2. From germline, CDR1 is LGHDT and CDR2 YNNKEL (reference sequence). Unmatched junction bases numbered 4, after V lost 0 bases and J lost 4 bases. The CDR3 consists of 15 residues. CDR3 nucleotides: TGTGCCAGCAGCCAAGACGGGAGGGCCTCAGAGACCCAGTACTTC. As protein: CASSQDGRASETQYF.

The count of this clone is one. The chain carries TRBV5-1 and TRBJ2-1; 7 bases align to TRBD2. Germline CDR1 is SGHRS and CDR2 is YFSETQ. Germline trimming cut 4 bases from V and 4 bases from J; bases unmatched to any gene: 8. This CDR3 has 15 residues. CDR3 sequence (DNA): TGCGCCAGCAGCGCAGCAGGACTAGAGTACAATGAGCAGTTCTTC. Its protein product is CASSAAGLEYNEQFF.

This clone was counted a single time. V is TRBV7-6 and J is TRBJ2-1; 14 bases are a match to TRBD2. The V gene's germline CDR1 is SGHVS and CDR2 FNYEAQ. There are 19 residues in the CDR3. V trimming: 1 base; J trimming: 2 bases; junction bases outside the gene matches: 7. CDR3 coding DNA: TGTGCCAGCAGCTTAGTGGGGACGGGACTAGCGGGAGCCTACAATGAGCAGTTCTTC. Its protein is CASSLVGTGLAGAYNEQFF.

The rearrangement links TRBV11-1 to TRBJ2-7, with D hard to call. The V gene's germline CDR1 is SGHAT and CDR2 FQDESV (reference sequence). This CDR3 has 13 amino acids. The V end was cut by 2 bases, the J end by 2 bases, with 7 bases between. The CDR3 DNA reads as TGTGCCAGCAGCTTATATCGCGCCTACGAGCAGTACTTC. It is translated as CASSLYRAYEQYF. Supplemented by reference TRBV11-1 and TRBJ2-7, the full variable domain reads EAEVAQSPRYKITEKSQAVAFWCDPISGHATLYWYRQILGQGPELLVQFQDESVVDDSQLPKDRFSAERLKGVDSTLKIQPAELGDSAMYLCASSLYRAYEQYFGPGTRLTVT.

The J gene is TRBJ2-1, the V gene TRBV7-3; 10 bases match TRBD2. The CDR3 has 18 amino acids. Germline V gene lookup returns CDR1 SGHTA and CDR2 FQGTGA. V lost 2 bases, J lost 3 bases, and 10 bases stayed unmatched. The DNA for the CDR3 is TGTGCCAGCAGCTTACTGTCTCTAGCGGGAGAGATCTACAATGAGCAGTTCTTC. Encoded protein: CASSLLSLAGEIYNEQFF.

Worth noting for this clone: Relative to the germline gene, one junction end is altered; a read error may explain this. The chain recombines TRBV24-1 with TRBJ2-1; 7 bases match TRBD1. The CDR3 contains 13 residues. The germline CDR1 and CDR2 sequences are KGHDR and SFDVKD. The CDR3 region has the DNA TGTGCCACCAGTGATCCTGCGACAGGGCTCTATCTCTTC. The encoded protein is CATSDPATGLYLF.

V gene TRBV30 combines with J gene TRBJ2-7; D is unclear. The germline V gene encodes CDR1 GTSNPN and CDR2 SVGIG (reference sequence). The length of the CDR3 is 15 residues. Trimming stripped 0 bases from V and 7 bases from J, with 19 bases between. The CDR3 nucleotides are TGTGCCTGGAGTGTGGTTCGACCTACCCTCGGGGAGCAGTACTTC. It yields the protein CAWSVVRPTLGEQYF.

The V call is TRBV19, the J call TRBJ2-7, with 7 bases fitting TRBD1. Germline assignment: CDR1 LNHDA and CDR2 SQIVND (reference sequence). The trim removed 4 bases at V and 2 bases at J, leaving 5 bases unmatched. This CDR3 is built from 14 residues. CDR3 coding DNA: TGTGCCAGTAGTACCCCAGGACAGGCCTACGAGCAGTACTTC. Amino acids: CASSTPGQAYEQYF.

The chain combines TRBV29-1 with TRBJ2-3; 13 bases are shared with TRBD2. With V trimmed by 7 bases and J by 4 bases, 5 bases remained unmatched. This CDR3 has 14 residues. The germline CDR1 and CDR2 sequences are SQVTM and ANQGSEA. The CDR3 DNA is TGCAGCGCTACACTAGCGGGAGGGGCAGATACGCAGTATTTT. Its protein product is CSATLAGGADTQYF.

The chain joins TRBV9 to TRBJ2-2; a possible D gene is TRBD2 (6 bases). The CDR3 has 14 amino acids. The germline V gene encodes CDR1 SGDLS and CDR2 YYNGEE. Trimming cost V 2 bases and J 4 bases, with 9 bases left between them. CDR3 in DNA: TGTGCCAGCAGCGTCGGGGGATTCACCGGGGAGCTGTTTTTT. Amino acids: CASSVGGFTGELFF.

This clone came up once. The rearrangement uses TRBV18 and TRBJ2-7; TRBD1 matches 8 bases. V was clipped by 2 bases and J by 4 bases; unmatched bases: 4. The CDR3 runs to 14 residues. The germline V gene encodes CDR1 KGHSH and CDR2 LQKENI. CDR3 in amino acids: CASSPGNRGYEQYF. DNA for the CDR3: TGTGCCAGCTCACCAGGGAACAGGGGGTACGAGCAGTACTTC.

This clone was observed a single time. The CDR3 loop is CASRGGDTQETQYF. CDR3 nucleotide sequence: TGTGCCAGCAGAGGGGGGGACACCCAAGAGACCCAGTACTTC. The V and J genes are TRBV3-1 (or the pseudogene TRBV3-2) and TRBJ2-5, with D possibly being TRBD2 (7 bases). The CDR3 runs 14 residues. Trimming cost V 6 bases and J 1 base, with 12 bases left between them. CDR1 LGHDT and CDR2 YNNKEL come from the germline V gene (reference sequence).